A single sample is the source of the 6 T cell receptor beta chains below, sequenced in a study of blood T cell repertoires in COVID-19. Produced via immunoSEQ multiplex PCR; TCRdb's table is partial and in-frame only. This sample has 300,000 to 400,000 clones, with about 89% found just once. Sequencing was performed on peripheral blood. The receptors shown here come from a woman in her forties or fifties with COVID-19, enrolled during active disease.

V usage is TRBV6-2 or TRBV6-3 and J usage is TRBJ2-2; a weak D match, TRBD2 (6 bases). The V gene lost 2 bases and the J gene lost 6 bases, with 13 bases spanning the gap. Germline lookup yields CDR1 MNHEY and CDR2 SVGEGT. The CDR3 is made up of 15 amino acids. The CDR3 reads CASSYGGSGAGELFF. The CDR3 DNA is TGTGCCAGCAGTTACGGCGGGTCGGGGGCCGGGGAGCTGTTTTTT.

The chain links TRBV7-9 to TRBJ2-7; possibly TRBD2 for D (5 bases). V gave up 0 bases and J gave up 2 bases, with 11 bases separating them. CDR1 and CDR2 (germline): SEHNR, FQNEAQ (reference sequence). The CDR3 has 15 residues. CDR3 bases: TGTGCCAGCAGCTTAGCGGGTCTAGCTCCCTACGAGCAGTACTTC. Translating gives CASSLAGLAPYEQYF. The full variable domain, with the rest looked up from reference TRBV7-9 and TRBJ2-7, is DTGVSQNPRHKITKRGQNVTFRCDPISEHNRLYWYRQTLGQGPEFLTYFQNEAQLEKSRLLSDRFSAERPKGSFSTLEIQRTEQGDSAMYLCASSLAGLAPYEQYFGPGTRLTVT.

The chain uses TRBV21-1 and TRBJ1-4. TRBV21-1 is noted as a pseudogene. The CDR3 totals 15 residues. CDR3 nucleotides: TGTGCCAGCAGCTCTTTCGAGAGGCGGCGGGAAAAACTGTTTTTT. Its protein product is CASSSFERRREKLFF.

This sequence joins TRBV3-1 (or the pseudogene TRBV3-2) and TRBJ2-4; D is perhaps TRBD2 (7 bases). The CDR3 runs 16 residues. V lost 4 bases to trimming and J lost 5 bases, with 18 bases between them. Germline V lookup: CDR1 LGHDT, CDR2 YNNKEL (reference sequence). CDR3 in amino acids: CASSLPGRGGQNIQYF. DNA for the CDR3: TGTGCCAGCAGCCTACCAGGTCGCGGGGGCCAAAACATTCAGTACTTC.

J is TRBJ2-7 and V is TRBV4-1, with 7 bases aligning to TRBD1. CDR3 size: 16 residues. Germline V CDR1 and CDR2: MGHRA, YSYEKL. Unmatched junction bases numbered 9, after V lost 0 bases and J lost 4 bases. The CDR3 DNA sequence: TGCGCCAGCAGCCAAGATCCAGGGACAGTCTCTTACGAGCAGTACTTC. Protein: CASSQDPGTVSYEQYF.

The genes are TRBV5-1 and TRBJ2-5; 12 nucleotides line up with TRBD2. V lost 4 bases to trimming and J lost 5 bases; unmatched junction nucleotides: 9. Per germline, CDR1 SGHRS and CDR2 YFSETQ. This CDR3 is 16 amino acids long. This CDR3 reads CASSVSSGRAAETQYF. CDR3 sequence (DNA): TGCGCCAGCAGCGTCTCTAGCGGGAGGGCGGCGGAGACCCAGTACTTC.